This T cell receptor beta chain appears in the sequencing data of a study of early T cells in non-severe SARS-CoV-2 infection. Germline V gives CDR1 SEHNR, CDR2 FQNEAQ (reference sequence). V dropped 3 bases and J dropped 5 bases, with 16 bases sitting between them. The CDR3 length is 15 residues. Broader study findings: There was a bias toward anti-spike CD8 responses in VDJdb matching, which missed private and CD4 specificities.

Unique molecular identifiers tagged individual cDNA molecules. TCRdb processed the 5' RACE reads anew with MiXCR; each CDR3 protein has one entry. The sample has 46,000 or so distinct CDR3 sequences, less than 15% seen once. This clonotype showed up many times. The antigen is undetermined. The source is an adult who was a healthcare worker with PCR-confirmed SARS-CoV-2 infection or an uninfected control (not recorded which). V and J are TRBV7-9 and TRBJ1-1; no firm D call. Source material: whole blood. The CDR3 sequence is CASSFLRTVSTEAFF. The CDR3 nucleotides read TGTGCCAGCAGCTTTTTGAGGACGGTCTCAACTGAAGCTTTCTTT.